The clone carrying this TCR beta chain has only a few counts. Its target is unknown. TCRdb keeps only in-frame clones here, not all; method: immunoSEQ multiplex PCR. Of 3,100 or so clones listed, approximately 23% are singletons. The sample is drawn from a study of T cells in localized non-small cell lung cancer. Findings and caveats of the study: Detection in adjacent lung was observed for a median about 50 of the top 100 tumor clones.

CDR1 and CDR2 (germline): MNHGY, SAAAGT. There are 15 residues in the CDR3. The V segment lost 7 bases and the J segment 5 bases; nucleotides outside the gene matches: 13. The chain is built from TRBV6-8 and TRBJ1-1; the match to TRBD1 covers 7 bases. Material: normal lung tissue next to the tumor, obtained before any cancer treatment. The receptor comes from a man aged 35-69 years with stage III squamous cell lung carcinoma. The CDR3 reads CASTSFGTAPTEAFF. The CDR3 DNA sequence: TGTGCCAGCACCTCTTTCGGGACAGCCCCAACTGAAGCTTTCTTT.